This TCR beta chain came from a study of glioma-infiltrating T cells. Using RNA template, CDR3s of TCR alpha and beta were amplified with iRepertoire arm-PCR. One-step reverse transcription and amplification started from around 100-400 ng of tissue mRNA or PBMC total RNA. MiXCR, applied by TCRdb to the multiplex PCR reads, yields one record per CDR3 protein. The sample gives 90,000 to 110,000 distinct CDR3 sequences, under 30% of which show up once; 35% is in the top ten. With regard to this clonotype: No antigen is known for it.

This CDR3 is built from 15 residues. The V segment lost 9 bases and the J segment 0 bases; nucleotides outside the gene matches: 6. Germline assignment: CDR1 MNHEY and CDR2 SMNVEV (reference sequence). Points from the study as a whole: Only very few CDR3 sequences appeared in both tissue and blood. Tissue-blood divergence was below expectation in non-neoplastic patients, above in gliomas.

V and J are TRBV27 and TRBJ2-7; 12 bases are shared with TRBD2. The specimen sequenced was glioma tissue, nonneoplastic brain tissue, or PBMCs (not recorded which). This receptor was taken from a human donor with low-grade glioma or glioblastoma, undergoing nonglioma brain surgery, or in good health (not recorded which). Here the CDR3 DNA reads TGTGCCAGTAGACTAGCGGGAGTAAGCTCCTACGAGCAGTACTTC. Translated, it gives CASRLAGVSSYEQYF.